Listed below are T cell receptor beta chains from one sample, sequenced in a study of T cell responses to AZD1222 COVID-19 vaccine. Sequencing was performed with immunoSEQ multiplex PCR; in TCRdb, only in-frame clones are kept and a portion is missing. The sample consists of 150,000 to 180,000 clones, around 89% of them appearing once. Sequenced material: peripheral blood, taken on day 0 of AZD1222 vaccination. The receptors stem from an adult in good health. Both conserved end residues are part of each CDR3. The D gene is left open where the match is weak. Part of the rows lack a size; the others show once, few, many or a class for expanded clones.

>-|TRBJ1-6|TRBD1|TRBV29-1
CSVATGGNSPLHF
TGCAGCGTCGCAACAGGGGGAAATTCACCCCTCCACTTT
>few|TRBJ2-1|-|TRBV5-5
CASSLLGDWVAVHNEQFF
TGTGCCAGCAGCTTGCTGGGTGACTGGGTCGCGGTCCACAATGAGCAGTTCTTC
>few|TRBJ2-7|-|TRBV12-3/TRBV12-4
CASSSTSYEQYF
TGTGCCAGCAGTTCCACATCCTACGAGCAGTACTTC
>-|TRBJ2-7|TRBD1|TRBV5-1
CASSPTGGAEYEQYF
TGCGCCAGCAGTCCCACAGGGGGCGCCGAGTACGAGCAGTACTTC
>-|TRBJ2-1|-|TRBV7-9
CASSLTDSNEQFF
TGTGCCAGCAGCTTAACAGATAGCAATGAGCAGTTCTTC
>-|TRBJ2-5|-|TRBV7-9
CASSWGSGAFAETQYF
TGTGCCAGCAGCTGGGGATCGGGGGCTTTCGCGGAGACCCAGTACTTC
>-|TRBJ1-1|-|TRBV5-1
CASSFSDLNTEAFF
TGCGCCAGCAGCTTTAGTGACCTGAACACTGAAGCTTTCTTT
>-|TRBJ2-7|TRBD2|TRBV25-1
CASSEPGLAHEQYF
TGTGCCAGCAGTGAACCGGGACTAGCCCACGAGCAGTACTTC
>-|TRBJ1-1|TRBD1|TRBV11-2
CASSFGQGATAEAFF
TGTGCCAGCAGCTTCGGACAGGGGGCTACGGCTGAAGCTTTCTTT
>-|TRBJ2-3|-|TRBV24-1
CATSDSDPGTQYF
TGTGCCACCAGTGATTCCGACCCCGGTACGCAGTATTTT
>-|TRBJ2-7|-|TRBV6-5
CASSSKLGREQYF
TGTGCCAGCAGTTCTAAGCTAGGGCGCGAGCAGTACTTC
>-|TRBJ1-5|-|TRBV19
CASSTIAGSNQPQHF
TGTGCCAGTAGCACCATCGCCGGGAGCAATCAGCCCCAGCATTTT
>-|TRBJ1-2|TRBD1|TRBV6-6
CASSSQGAFVGYTF
TGTGCCAGCAGCTCACAGGGGGCGTTCGTTGGCTACACCTTC
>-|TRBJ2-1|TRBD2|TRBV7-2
CASSLASGDNNEQFF
TGTGCCAGCAGCTTAGCTAGCGGGGACAACAATGAGCAGTTCTTC
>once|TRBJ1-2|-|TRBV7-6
CASGGSNYGYTF
TGTGCCAGCGGCGGATCTAACTATGGCTACACCTTC
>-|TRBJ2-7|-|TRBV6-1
CASSELGASYEQYF
TGTGCCAGCAGTGAGCTGGGGGCGTCCTACGAGCAGTACTTC
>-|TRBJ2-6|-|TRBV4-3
CASSQGASFPSGANVLTF
TGCGCCAGCAGCCAGGGGGCTAGTTTCCCCTCAGGGGCCAACGTCCTGACTTTC
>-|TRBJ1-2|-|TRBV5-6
CASSSSGRPYYGYTF
TGTGCCAGCAGCTCTTCAGGACGGCCTTACTATGGCTACACCTTC
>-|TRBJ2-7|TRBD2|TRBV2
CASSTAGELYEQYF
TGTGCCAGCAGTACGGCGGGGGAGCTCTACGAGCAGTACTTC
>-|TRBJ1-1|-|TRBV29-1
CSVESLTEAFF
TGCAGCGTTGAATCCCTAACTGAAGCTTTCTTT
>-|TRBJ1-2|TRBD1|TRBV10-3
CAITPNRGEDYGYTF
TGTGCCATCACCCCGAACAGGGGAGAGGACTATGGCTACACCTTC
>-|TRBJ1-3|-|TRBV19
CASSISDLGTIYF
TGTGCCAGTAGTATTTCGGACTTGGGCACCATATATTTT
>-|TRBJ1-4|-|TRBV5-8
CASSYEGLGEKLFF
TGTGCCAGCAGCTACGAGGGTTTGGGTGAAAAACTGTTTTTT
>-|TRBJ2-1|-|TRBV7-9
CASSHRVGATSYNEQFF
TGTGCCAGCAGCCACCGGGTGGGGGCCACAAGCTACAATGAGCAGTTCTTC
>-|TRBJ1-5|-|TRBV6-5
CASSYSRNQPQHF
TGTGCCAGCAGTTACTCTCGGAATCAGCCCCAGCATTTT
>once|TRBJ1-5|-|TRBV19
CASSIGPGLAPQHF
TGTGCCAGTAGTATCGGTCCAGGCCTGGCGCCCCAGCATTTT
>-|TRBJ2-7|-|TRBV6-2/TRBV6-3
CASSHPWTAPAEQYF
TGTGCCAGCAGCCACCCCTGGACGGCTCCGGCAGAGCAGTACTTC
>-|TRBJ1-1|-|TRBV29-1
CSVDLGNTEAFF
TGCAGCGTTGATCTAGGGAACACTGAAGCTTTCTTT
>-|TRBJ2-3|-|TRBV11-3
CASSTRESDTQYF
TGTGCCAGCAGCACCCGGGAGTCAGATACGCAGTATTTT
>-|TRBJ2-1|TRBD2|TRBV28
CASSRTSGGEQFF
TGTGCCAGCAGCAGGACTAGCGGTGGGGAGCAGTTCTTC
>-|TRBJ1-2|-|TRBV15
CATSARGMEAYGYTF
TGTGCCACCAGCGCCCGGGGGATGGAAGCCTATGGCTACACCTTC
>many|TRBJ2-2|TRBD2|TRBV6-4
CASQTSEGSGELFF
TGTGCCAGCCAGACTAGCGAGGGTTCCGGGGAGCTGTTTTTT
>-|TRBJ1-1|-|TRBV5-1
CASRGAGSNTEAFF
TGCGCCAGCAGGGGGGCAGGTTCGAACACTGAAGCTTTCTTT
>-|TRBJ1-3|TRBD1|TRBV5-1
CASSLGRTGGRNTIYF
TGCGCCAGCAGCTTGGGGCGGACAGGGGGGAGGAACACCATATATTTT
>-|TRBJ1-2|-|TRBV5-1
CASSRAEGNYGYTF
TGCGCCAGCAGCCGGGCGGAGGGGAACTATGGCTACACCTTC
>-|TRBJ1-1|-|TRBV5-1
CASSLEPRGLNTEAFF
TGCGCCAGCAGCTTGGAACCAAGGGGGTTAAACACTGAAGCTTTCTTT
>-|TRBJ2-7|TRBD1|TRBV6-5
CASRRDRDTSYEQYF
TGTGCCAGCAGAAGAGACAGGGATACCTCCTACGAGCAGTACTTC
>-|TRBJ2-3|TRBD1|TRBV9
CASSTRQGTDTQYF
TGTGCCAGCAGCACTAGACAGGGAACAGATACGCAGTATTTT
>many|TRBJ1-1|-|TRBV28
CASSFATAEAFF
TGTGCCAGCAGTTTTGCGACAGCTGAAGCTTTCTTT
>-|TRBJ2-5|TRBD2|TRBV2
CASSTSAETQYF
TGTGCCAGCAGCACTAGCGCAGAGACCCAGTACTTC
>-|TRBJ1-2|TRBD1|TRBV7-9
CASSPERGQGIGGYGYTF
TGTGCCAGCAGCCCCGAAAGAGGACAGGGCATCGGGGGCTATGGCTACACCTTC
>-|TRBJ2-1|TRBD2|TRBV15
CATSRVTSGGPQQFF
TGTGCCACCAGCAGAGTGACTAGCGGGGGACCCCAGCAGTTCTTC
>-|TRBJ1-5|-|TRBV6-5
CASSQTQGNQPQHF
TGTGCCAGCAGCCAAACGCAGGGCAATCAGCCCCAGCATTTT
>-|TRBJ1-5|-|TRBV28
CASSLRRTDQPQHF
TGTGCCAGCAGTTTAAGGCGAACCGATCAGCCCCAGCATTTT
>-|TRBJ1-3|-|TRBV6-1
CASSEGGAGNTIYF
TGTGCCAGCAGTGAAGGGGGCGCTGGAAACACCATATATTTT
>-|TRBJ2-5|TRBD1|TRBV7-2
CASSLWGQETQYF
TGTGCCAGCAGCTTGTGGGGACAGGAGACCCAGTACTTC